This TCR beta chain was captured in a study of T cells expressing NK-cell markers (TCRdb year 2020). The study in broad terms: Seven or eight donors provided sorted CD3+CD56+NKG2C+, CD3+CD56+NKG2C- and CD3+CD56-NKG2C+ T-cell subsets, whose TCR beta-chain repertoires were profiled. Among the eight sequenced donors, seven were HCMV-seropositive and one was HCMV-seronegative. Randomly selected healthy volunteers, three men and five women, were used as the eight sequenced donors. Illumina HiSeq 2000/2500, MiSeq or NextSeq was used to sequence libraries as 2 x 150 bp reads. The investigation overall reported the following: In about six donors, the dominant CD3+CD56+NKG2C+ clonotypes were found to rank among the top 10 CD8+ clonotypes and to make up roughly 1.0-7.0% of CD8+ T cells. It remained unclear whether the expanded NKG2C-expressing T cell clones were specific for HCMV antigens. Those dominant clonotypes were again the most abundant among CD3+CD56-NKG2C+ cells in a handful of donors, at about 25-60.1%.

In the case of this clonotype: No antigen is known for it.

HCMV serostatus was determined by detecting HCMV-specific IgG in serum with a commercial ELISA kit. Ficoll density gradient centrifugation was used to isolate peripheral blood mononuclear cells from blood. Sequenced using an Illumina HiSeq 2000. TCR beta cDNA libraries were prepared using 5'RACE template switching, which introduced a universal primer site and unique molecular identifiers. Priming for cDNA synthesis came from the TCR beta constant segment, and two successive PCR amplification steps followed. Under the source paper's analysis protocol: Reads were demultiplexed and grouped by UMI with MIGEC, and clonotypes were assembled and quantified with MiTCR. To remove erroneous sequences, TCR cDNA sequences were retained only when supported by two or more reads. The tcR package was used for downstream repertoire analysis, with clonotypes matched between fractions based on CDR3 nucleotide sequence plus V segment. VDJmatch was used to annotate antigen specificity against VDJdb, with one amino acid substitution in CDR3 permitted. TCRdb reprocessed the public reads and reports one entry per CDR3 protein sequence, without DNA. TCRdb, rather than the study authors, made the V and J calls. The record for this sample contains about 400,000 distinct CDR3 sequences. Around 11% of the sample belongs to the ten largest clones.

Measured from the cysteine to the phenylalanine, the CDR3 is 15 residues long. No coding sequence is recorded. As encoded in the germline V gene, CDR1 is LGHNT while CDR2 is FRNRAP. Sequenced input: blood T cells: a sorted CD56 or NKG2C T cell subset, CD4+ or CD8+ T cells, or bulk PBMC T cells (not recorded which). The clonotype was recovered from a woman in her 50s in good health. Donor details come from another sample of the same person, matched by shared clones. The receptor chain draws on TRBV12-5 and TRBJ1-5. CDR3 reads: CASGLERSGNQPQHF. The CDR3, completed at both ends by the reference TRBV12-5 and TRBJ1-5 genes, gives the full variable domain DARVTQTPRHKVTEMGQEVTMRCQPILGHNTVFWYRQTMMQGLELLAYFRNRAPLDDSGMPKDRFSAEMPDATLATLKIQPSEPRDSAVYFCASGLERSGNQPQHFGDGTRLSIL.